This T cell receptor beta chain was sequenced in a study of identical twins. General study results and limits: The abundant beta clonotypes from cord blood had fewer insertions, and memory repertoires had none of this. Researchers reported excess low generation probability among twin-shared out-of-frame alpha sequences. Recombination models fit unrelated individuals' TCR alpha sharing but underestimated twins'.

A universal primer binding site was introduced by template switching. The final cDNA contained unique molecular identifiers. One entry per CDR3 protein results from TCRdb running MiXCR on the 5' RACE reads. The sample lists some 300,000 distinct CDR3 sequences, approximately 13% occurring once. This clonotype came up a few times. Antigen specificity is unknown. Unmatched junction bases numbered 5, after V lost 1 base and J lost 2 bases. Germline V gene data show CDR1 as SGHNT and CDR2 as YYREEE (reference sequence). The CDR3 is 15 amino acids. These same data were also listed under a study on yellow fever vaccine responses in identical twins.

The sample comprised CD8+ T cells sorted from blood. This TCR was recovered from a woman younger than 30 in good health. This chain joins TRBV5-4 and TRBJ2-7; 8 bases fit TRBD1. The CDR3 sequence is CASSLRDRIPYEQYF. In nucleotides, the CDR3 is TGTGCCAGCAGCTTGCGGGACAGGATCCCCTACGAGCAGTACTTC.